These 13 T cell receptor beta chains share one sample of origin, sequenced in a study of blood T cell repertoires in COVID-19. Profiling relied on immunoSEQ multiplex PCR, and the TCRdb table lists in-frame clones only, not all of them. The sample includes about 150,000 clones, roughly 85% of them seen just once. The sample taken for sequencing was peripheral blood. All receptors derive from a human donor in a cohort sampled during active COVID-19.

This clone came up once. The gene calls are TRBV6-5 and TRBJ2-7, with TRBD1 as a possible D gene (7 bases). Germline CDR1 MNHEY, CDR2 SVGAGI. Between the trimmed V and J ends, which lost 1 base and 4 bases, there was a span of 14 bases. The CDR3 spans 15 residues. CDR3 region: CASSYWTGGGYEQYF. CDR3 DNA: TGTGCCAGCAGTTACTGGACAGGAGGAGGGTACGAGCAGTACTTC.

The chain carries TRBV5-1 and TRBJ1-3, with D uncertain. V lost 0 bases and J lost 0, with 7 bases in between. The CDR3 contains 15 residues. Germline-derived CDR1 and CDR2 are SGHRS and YFSETQ. The CDR3 DNA sequence: TGCGCCAGCAGCTTGGCGGGTGCCTCTGGAAACACCATATATTTT. It is translated as CASSLAGASGNTIYF.

This clone was seen a single time. The V and J genes are TRBV23-1 and TRBJ1-6; no definite D call. TRBV23-1 is an ORF, and what it does is uncertain. The CDR3 covers 17 residues. V lost 1 base and J lost 5, with 15 bases in between. The CDR3 DNA follows: TGCGCCAGCAGTCAATTTGACAAACCCACCAATAATTCACCCCTCCACTTT. Its protein product is CASSQFDKPTNNSPLHF.

With regard to this clone: The same CDR3 arises from other DNA sequences in this sample as well. The chain recombines TRBV5-1 with TRBJ2-2; the match to TRBD2 covers 12 bases. In germline, CDR1 is SGHRS, CDR2 YFSETQ. There are 15 residues in the CDR3. With V trimmed by 3 bases and J by 6 bases, 3 bases remained unmatched. DNA for the CDR3: TGCGCCAGCAGCTCTAGCGGGAGGGCCGCCGGGGAGCTGTTTTTT. Amino acids: CASSSSGRAAGELFF.

V usage is TRBV7-9 and J usage is TRBJ2-7; D is unresolved. Germline CDR1 SEHNR, CDR2 FQNEAQ (reference sequence). This CDR3 spans 12 amino acids. Deletions cut 2 bases from V and 7 bases from J, with 9 bases between. CDR3 DNA sequence: TGTGCCAGCAGCTTAATCGAGGCAGAGCAGTACTTC. Its translation: CASSLIEAEQYF. The whole variable domain, remainder taken from reference TRBV7-9 and TRBJ2-7, is DTGVSQNPRHKITKRGQNVTFRCDPISEHNRLYWYRQTLGQGPEFLTYFQNEAQLEKSRLLSDRFSAERPKGSFSTLEIQRTEQGDSAMYLCASSLIEAEQYFGPGTRLTVT.

This chain connects TRBV11-2 to TRBJ2-7; 8 bases align to TRBD2. This CDR3 comprises 14 residues. J was trimmed by 7 bases and V by 3 bases; bases with no gene match: 8. The germline gives CDR1 SGHAT, CDR2 FQNNGV. The CDR3 sequence: CASSFRGGPWEQYF. The CDR3 DNA follows: TGTGCCAGCAGCTTCCGGGGGGGCCCTTGGGAGCAGTACTTC.

The chain employs TRBV5-5 and TRBJ2-7, with D perhaps matching TRBD1 (6 bases). The CDR3 loop spans 14 amino acids. Trimming cost V 2 bases and J 0 bases, with 9 bases left between them. The V gene's germline CDR1 is SGHKS and CDR2 YYEKEE (reference sequence). The CDR3 bases are TGTGCCAGCAGCTTCGGACAGAGCTCCTACGAGCAGTACTTC. Translating gives CASSFGQSSYEQYF.

V and J are TRBV6-1 and TRBJ1-4, with a tentative D call TRBD1 (6 bases). The germline CDR1 and CDR2 sequences are MNHNS and SASEGT. The CDR3 spans 17 residues. V lost 4 bases to trimming and J lost 0 bases, with 15 bases between them. The CDR3 is CASSGKGQLATNEKLFF. Written as DNA, the CDR3 is TGTGCCAGCAGTGGGAAAGGACAGCTTGCAACTAATGAAAAACTGTTTTTT.

The chain is built from TRBV11-2 and TRBJ2-3; a possible D gene is TRBD2 (7 bases). The CDR3 is made up of 16 amino acids. In germline, CDR1 is SGHAT, CDR2 FQNNGV. The V end was cut by 2 bases, the J end by 0 bases, with 12 bases between. DNA of the CDR3: TGTGCCAGCAGCTTATCTGCGGGGGCGAGCACAGATACGCAGTATTTT. It translates to CASSLSAGASTDTQYF.

The gene calls are TRBV9 and TRBJ1-4, with 8 bases matching TRBD1. The CDR3 is 15 residues long. The V gene end was trimmed by 3 bases and the J gene end by 7 bases; junction bases not matched to a gene: 8. CDR1 is SGDLS, CDR2 YYNGEE, per germline. In DNA, the CDR3 is TGTGCCAGCAGCGCCCGGACAGGGCTGGGTGAAAAACTGTTTTTT. Its translation: CASSARTGLGEKLFF.

This clone was detected once. The chain recombines TRBV19 with TRBJ2-2; D perhaps matches TRBD1 (6 bases). The CDR3 totals 18 residues. Germline lookup yields CDR1 LNHDA and CDR2 SQIVND (reference sequence). The V and J ends lost 0 bases and 0 bases respectively, with 14 bases between them. CDR3 residues: CASSIDRLDRSNTGELFF. CDR3 sequence (DNA): TGTGCCAGTAGTATAGACAGATTGGACAGATCGAACACCGGGGAGCTGTTTTTT.

This clone was counted a single time. This chain joins TRBV19 and TRBJ2-7, with a weak D call TRBD2 (6 bases). Germline V gene data show CDR1 as LNHDA and CDR2 as SQIVND (reference sequence). Trimming stripped 9 bases from V and 3 bases from J, with 15 bases between. The CDR3 is 13 amino acids. The CDR3 sequence: CASRGTGDYEQYF. The CDR3 nucleotides read TGTGCCAGCCGAGGGACTGGGGACTACGAGCAGTACTTC.

The chain employs TRBV5-4 and TRBJ1-2; tentatively, D is TRBD1 (5 bases). The CDR3 runs 14 residues. Trimming removed 7 bases from V and 3 bases from J, with 16 bases in between. Germline V lookup: CDR1 SGHNT, CDR2 YYREEE (reference sequence). The CDR3 coding sequence is TGTGCCAGCTTTGGGGGGGAAGGGCACTATGGCTACACCTTC. The encoded protein is CASFGGEGHYGYTF.